The 19 T cell receptor beta chains below were found in one sample sequenced in a study of cytotoxic CD8 clonotypes in ibrutinib-treated CLL. Sequencing used immunoSEQ multiplex PCR; TCRdb keeps in-frame clones, though not all of them. The top ten clones hold 3% to 3.5% of a sample with 150,000 to 200,000 clones, around nine tenths of them seen once. The sample consisted of PBMCs, taken at disease progression, from a patient treated with ibrutinib. Source of these receptors: a human donor with chronic lymphocytic leukemia.

The chain employs TRBV13 and TRBJ1-3; D unclear. From germline, CDR1 is PRHDT and CDR2 FYEKMQ (reference sequence). Trimming removed 5 bases from V and 0 bases from J, with 8 bases in between. This CDR3 is built from 14 residues. CDR3 nucleotide sequence: TGTGCCAGCAGCGCAACTAACTCTGGAAACACCATATATTTT. This codes for CASSATNSGNTIYF.

The V gene is TRBV4-1, the J gene TRBJ2-1; 13 nucleotides match TRBD2. Germline V gives CDR1 MGHRA, CDR2 YSYEKL. This CDR3 is 19 amino acids long. Trimming at V came to 1 base and at J to 5 bases, leaving 11 bases not matched to a gene. CDR3 bases: TGCGCCAGCAGCCAAGCGGGGGGGACTAGCGGGACGTGGGACAATGAGCAGTTCTTC. This sequence encodes CASSQAGGTSGTWDNEQFF.

This clone has a single count. The DNA of the CDR3 is TGTGCCAGCAGCCGACAGGGGGAGACCCAGTACTTC. Protein sequence: CASSRQGETQYF. This rearrangement joins TRBV6-1 to TRBJ2-5, with 8 positions matching TRBD1. The CDR3 length is 12 residues. Germline assignment: CDR1 MNHNS and CDR2 SASEGT. V lost 6 bases to trimming and J lost 5 bases; unmatched junction nucleotides: 2.

This sequence joins TRBV9 and TRBJ1-5; no definite D call. The CDR3 totals 15 residues. Trimming took off 0 bases at V and 1 base at J, with 8 bases between the two ends. Germline lookup yields CDR1 SGDLS and CDR2 YYNGEE. CDR3 region: CASSVGVDSNQPQHF. In DNA form, the CDR3 reads TGTGCCAGCAGCGTAGGAGTAGACAGCAATCAGCCCCAGCATTTT.

The chain has TRBV6-5 and TRBJ1-1, with TRBD1 as a possible D gene (5 bases). Germline V gives CDR1 MNHEY, CDR2 SVGAGI. The V and J ends lost 6 bases and 3 bases respectively, with 11 bases between them. This CDR3 spans 13 amino acids. CDR3 bases: TGTGCCAGCAGCTACGGGGACGACACTGAAGCTTTCTTT. It specifies CASSYGDDTEAFF.

The chain has TRBV5-1 and TRBJ1-5; D is ambiguous. From germline, CDR1 is SGHRS and CDR2 YFSETQ. Trimming cost V 1 base and J 1 base, with 3 bases left between them. The CDR3 is 13 residues long. The CDR3 reads CASSLSSNQPQHF. The CDR3 DNA reads as TGCGCCAGCAGCTTGAGCAGCAATCAGCCCCAGCATTTT.

The V gene is TRBV6-5, the J gene TRBJ1-5; TRBD1 aligns across 8 bases. Germline loops: CDR1 MNHEY, CDR2 SVGAGI. The CDR3 has 15 residues. V lost 2 bases to trimming and J lost 3 bases; unmatched junction nucleotides: 3. For the CDR3, the DNA is TGTGCCAGCAGTTACCGGACAGGGATCAATCAGCCCCAGCATTTT. Protein sequence: CASSYRTGINQPQHF.

By proportion, this clone is large. This chain joins TRBV7-9 and TRBJ2-2, with no clear D. The CDR3 has 14 amino acids. Germline-derived CDR1 and CDR2 are SEHNR and FQNEAQ (reference sequence). V was clipped by 2 bases and J by 0 bases, with 4 bases between them. CDR3 nucleotide sequence: TGTGCCAGCAGCTTAAATCCGAACACCGGGGAGCTGTTTTTT. It encodes CASSLNPNTGELFF.

This clone was recorded a few times. The rearrangement joins TRBV7-3 to TRBJ2-3; 7 bases agree with TRBD2. There are 17 residues in the CDR3. The V gene end was trimmed by 3 bases and the J gene end by 4 bases; junction bases not matched to a gene: 13. Germline V gives CDR1 SGHTA, CDR2 FQGTGA. CDR3 in DNA: TGTGCCAGCAGCTTGTTCGGGGCTAGCGGAATCGCAGATACGCAGTATTTT. Protein product: CASSLFGASGIADTQYF. Drawing the rest from reference TRBV7-3 and TRBJ2-3, the complete variable domain is GAGVSQTPSNKVTEKGKYVELRCDPISGHTALYWYRQSLGQGPEFLIYFQGTGAADDSGLPNDRFFAVRPEGSVSTLKIQRTERGDSAVYLCASSLFGASGIADTQYFGPGTRLTVL.

The V call is TRBV5-1, the J call TRBJ1-1; D is undetermined. The CDR3 spans 15 residues. Germline lookup yields CDR1 SGHRS and CDR2 YFSETQ. Trimming shortened V by 4 bases and J by 4 bases, and 17 bases separated the two germline ends. This chain's CDR3 is CASSPSSVAGTEAFF. CDR3 nucleotide sequence: TGCGCCAGCAGCCCTTCATCAGTCGCGGGCACTGAAGCTTTCTTT. Supplemented by reference TRBV5-1 and TRBJ1-1, the full variable domain reads KAGVTQTPRYLIKTRGQQVTLSCSPISGHRSVSWYQQTPGQGLQFLFEYFSETQRNKGNFPGRFSGRQFSNSRSEMNVSTLELGDSALYLCASSPSSVAGTEAFFGQGTRLTVV.

The chain uses TRBV19 and TRBJ1-5; 11 bases are a match to TRBD1. Germline V CDR1 and CDR2: LNHDA, SQIVND (reference sequence). Trimming at V came to 10 bases and at J to 2 bases, leaving 10 bases not matched to a gene. The CDR3 has 16 residues. The CDR3 DNA reads TGTGCCACCTCGGACAGGGGGCAATTTGGCAATCAGCCCCAGCATTTT. Translated, it gives CATSDRGQFGNQPQHF.

This clone showed up just once. The chain links TRBV7-2 to TRBJ1-5; 7 bases map to TRBD1. V dropped 3 bases and J dropped 4; count of bases not matched to a gene: 0. There are 13 residues in the CDR3. CDR1 SGHTA and CDR2 FQGNSA come from the germline V gene. The CDR3 DNA is TGTGCCAGCAGCTTCAGGGGGAATCAGCCCCAGCATTTT. It translates to CASSFRGNQPQHF.

V is TRBV11-2 and J is TRBJ2-1; 8 bases fit TRBD2. There are 13 residues in the CDR3. V dropped 0 bases and J dropped 15; count of bases not matched to a gene: 7. Germline V gene sequence: CDR1 SGHAT, CDR2 FQNNGV. This CDR3 reads CASSLEGTRLLFF. As DNA, the CDR3 is TGTGCCAGCAGCTTAGAAGGGACTAGACTTCTGTTCTTC.

This clone was picked up one time. The V gene is TRBV7-2, the J gene TRBJ2-7; TRBD1 matches 9 bases. V was pared by 1 base and J by 0 bases, with 7 bases of the junction left unmatched. Per germline, CDR1 SGHTA and CDR2 FQGNSA. CDR3 length equals 17 residues. The CDR3 DNA reads TGTGCCAGCAGCTTAGGGTCCTCGGGACAGGGCTCCTACGAGCAGTACTTC. This encodes CASSLGSSGQGSYEQYF. The full variable domain, with the rest looked up from reference TRBV7-2 and TRBJ2-7, is GAGVSQSPSNKVTEKGKDVELRCDPISGHTALYWYRQSLGQGLEFLIYFQGNSAPDKSGLPSDRFSAERTGGSVSTLTIQRTQQEDSAVYLCASSLGSSGQGSYEQYFGPGTRLTVT.

The V and J genes are TRBV4-3 and TRBJ1-2; D is unresolved. Between the trimmed V and J ends, which lost 0 bases and 4 bases, there was a span of 18 bases. CDR3 length equals 17 residues. CDR1 and CDR2 (germline): LGHNA, YSLEER. The CDR3 nucleotides are TGCGCCAGCAGCCAAGAGAGAGGTCAGCTCATGATCTATGGCTACACCTTC. This gives the protein CASSQERGQLMIYGYTF.

The gene calls are TRBV30 and TRBJ2-5; the match to TRBD1 covers 9 bases. Trimming at V came to 3 bases and at J to 4 bases, leaving 6 bases not matched to a gene. The CDR3 loop spans 14 amino acids. The germline V gene encodes CDR1 GTSNPN and CDR2 SVGIG (reference sequence). CDR3 protein: CAWRPTGGGETQYF. CDR3 in DNA: TGTGCCTGGAGGCCAACAGGGGGCGGAGAGACCCAGTACTTC.

The chain employs TRBV19 and TRBJ2-3; D is undetermined. CDR1 and CDR2 from the germline V gene are LNHDA and SQIVND (reference sequence). Trimming cost V 6 bases and J 8 bases, with 15 bases left between them. The CDR3 runs to 13 residues. The CDR3 loop reads CASSSRPRGTQYF. CDR3 nucleotides: TGTGCCAGTAGCTCCAGACCCAGAGGTACGCAGTATTTT.

This sequence joins TRBV19 and TRBJ2-2, with 7 bases fitting TRBD2. V was clipped by 2 bases and J by 6 bases; unmatched bases: 3. This CDR3 region has 14 residues. Germline V CDR1 and CDR2: LNHDA, SQIVND (reference sequence). CDR3 protein: CASSIQAGAGELFF. The CDR3 DNA is TGTGCCAGTAGTATACAGGCGGGGGCCGGGGAGCTGTTTTTT.

This clone has just a few counts. This chain uses TRBV18 with TRBJ1-2; TRBD1 matches 7 bases. Germline-derived CDR1 and CDR2 are KGHSH and LQKENI. The J segment lost 8 bases and the V segment lost 5 bases, leaving 8 bases of the junction unmatched. The CDR3 consists of 13 residues. The CDR3 sequence is CASSWDRQTGYTF. The CDR3 bases are TGTGCCAGCTCATGGGACAGACAAACCGGCTACACCTTC.